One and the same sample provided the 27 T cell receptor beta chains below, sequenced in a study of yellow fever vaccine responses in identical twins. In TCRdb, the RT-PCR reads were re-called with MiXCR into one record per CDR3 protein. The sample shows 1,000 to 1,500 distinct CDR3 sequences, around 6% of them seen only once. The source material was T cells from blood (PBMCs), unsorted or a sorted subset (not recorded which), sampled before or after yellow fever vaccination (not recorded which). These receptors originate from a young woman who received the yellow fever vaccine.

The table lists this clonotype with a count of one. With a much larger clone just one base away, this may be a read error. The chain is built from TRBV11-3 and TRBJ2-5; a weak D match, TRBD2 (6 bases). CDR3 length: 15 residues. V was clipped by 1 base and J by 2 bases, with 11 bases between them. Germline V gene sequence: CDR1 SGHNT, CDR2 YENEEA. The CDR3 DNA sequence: TGTGCCAGCAGCTTAGGGGGGGTGACACAAGAGACCCAGTACTTC. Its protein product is CASSLGGVTQETQYF.

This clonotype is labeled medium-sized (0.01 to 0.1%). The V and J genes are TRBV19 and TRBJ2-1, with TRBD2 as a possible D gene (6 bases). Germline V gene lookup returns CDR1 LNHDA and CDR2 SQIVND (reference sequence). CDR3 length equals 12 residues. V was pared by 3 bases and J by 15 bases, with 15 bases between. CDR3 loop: CASSIPGRERFF. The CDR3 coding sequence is TGTGCCAGTAGTATTCCCGGTCGGGAGAGGTTCTTC.

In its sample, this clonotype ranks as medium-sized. The CDR3 region is CASILGTGKEQYF. CDR3 coding DNA: TGCGCCAGCATTCTTGGGACAGGGAAAGAGCAGTACTTC. The chain carries TRBV23-1 and TRBJ2-7, with 9 positions matching TRBD1. TRBV23-1 is labeled an ORF, and its function is uncertain. The CDR3 covers 13 residues. The V and J ends lost 7 bases and 7 bases, in that order; junction bases with no gene match: 8.

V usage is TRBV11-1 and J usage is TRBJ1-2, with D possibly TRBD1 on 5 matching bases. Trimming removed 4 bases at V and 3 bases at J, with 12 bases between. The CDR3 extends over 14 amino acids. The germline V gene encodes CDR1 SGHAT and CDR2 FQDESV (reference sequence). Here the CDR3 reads CASSSRGGHYGYTF. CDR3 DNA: TGTGCCAGCAGCTCCCGTGGGGGTCACTATGGCTACACCTTC.

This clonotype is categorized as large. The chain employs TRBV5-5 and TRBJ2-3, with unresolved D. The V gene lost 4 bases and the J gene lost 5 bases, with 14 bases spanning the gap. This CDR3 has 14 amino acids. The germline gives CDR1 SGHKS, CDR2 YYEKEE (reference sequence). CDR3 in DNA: TGTGCCAGCAGCCAGATCTCAGCTCAAGATACGCAGTATTTT. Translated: CASSQISAQDTQYF.

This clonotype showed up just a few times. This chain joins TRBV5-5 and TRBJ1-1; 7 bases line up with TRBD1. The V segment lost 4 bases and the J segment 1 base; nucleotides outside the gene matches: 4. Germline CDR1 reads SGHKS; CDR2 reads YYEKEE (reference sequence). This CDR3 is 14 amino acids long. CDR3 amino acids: CASSQGTANTEAFF. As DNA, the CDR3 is TGTGCCAGCAGCCAAGGGACAGCGAACACTGAAGCTTTCTTT. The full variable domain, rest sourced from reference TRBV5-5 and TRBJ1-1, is DAGVTQSPTHLIKTRGQQVTLRCSPISGHKSVSWYQQVLGQGPQFIFQYYEKEERGRGNFPDRFSARQFPNYSSELNVNALLLGDSALYLCASSQGTANTEAFFGQGTRLTVV.

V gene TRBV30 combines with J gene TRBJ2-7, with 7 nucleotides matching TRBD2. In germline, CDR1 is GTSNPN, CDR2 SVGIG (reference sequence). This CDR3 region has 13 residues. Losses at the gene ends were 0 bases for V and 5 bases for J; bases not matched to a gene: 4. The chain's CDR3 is CAWSVREGDEQYF. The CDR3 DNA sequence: TGTGCCTGGAGTGTAAGGGAGGGTGACGAGCAGTACTTC.

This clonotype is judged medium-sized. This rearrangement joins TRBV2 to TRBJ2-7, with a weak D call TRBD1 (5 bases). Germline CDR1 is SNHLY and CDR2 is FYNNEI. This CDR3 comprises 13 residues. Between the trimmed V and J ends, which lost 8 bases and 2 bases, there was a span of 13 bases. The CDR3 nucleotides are TGTGCCAGCGGGGATGGGGCGGCCTACGAGCAGTACTTC. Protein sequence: CASGDGAAYEQYF.

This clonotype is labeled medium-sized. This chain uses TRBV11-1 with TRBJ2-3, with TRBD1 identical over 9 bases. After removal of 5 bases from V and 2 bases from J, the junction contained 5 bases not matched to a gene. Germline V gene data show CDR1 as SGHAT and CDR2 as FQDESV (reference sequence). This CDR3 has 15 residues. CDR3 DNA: TGTGCCAGCAGCCCGGGACAGGGACACACAGATACGCAGTATTTT. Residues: CASSPGQGHTDTQYF.

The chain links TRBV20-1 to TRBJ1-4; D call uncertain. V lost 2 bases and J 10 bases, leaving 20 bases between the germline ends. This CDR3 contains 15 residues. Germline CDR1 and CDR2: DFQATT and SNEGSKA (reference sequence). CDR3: CSARIRQDLVVKLFF. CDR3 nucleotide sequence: TGCAGTGCTAGAATCAGGCAGGATCTGGTGGTAAAACTGTTTTTT.

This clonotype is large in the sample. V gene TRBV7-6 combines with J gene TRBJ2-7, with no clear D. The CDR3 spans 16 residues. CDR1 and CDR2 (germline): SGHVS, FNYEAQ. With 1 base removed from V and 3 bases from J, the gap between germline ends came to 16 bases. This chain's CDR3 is CASSLGAALKDYEQYF. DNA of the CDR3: TGTGCCAGCAGCTTAGGGGCAGCCCTTAAAGACTACGAGCAGTACTTC.

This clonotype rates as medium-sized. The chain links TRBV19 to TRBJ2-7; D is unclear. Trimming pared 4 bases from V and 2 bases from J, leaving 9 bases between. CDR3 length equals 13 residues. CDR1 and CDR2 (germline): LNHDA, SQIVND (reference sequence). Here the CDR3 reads CASSSGTPYEQYF. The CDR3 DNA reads TGTGCCAGTAGTAGCGGCACACCCTACGAGCAGTACTTC.

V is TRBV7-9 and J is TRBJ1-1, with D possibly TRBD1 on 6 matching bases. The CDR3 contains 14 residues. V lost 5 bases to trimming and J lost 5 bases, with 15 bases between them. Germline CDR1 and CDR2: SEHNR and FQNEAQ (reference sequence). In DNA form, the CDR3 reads TGTGCCAGCAGCCTACATCAAAGGGGGACTGAAGCTTTCTTT. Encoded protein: CASSLHQRGTEAFF.

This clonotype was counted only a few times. The CDR3 DNA sequence: TGTGCCACCAGCAGAGATCCCGGACAGCTGAGCTCCTACGAGCAGTACTTC. Protein sequence: CATSRDPGQLSSYEQYF. The chain is built from TRBV15 and TRBJ2-7; a possible D gene is TRBD1 (6 bases). The CDR3 spans 17 residues. Germline lookup yields CDR1 LNHNV and CDR2 YYDKDF (reference sequence). The V and J ends lost 0 bases and 0 bases respectively, with 15 bases between them. The whole variable domain, filled in from reference TRBV15 and TRBJ2-7, reads DAMVIQNPRYQVTQFGKPVTLSCSQTLNHNVMYWYQQKSSQAPKLLFHYYDKDFNNEADTPDNFQSRRPNTSFCFLDIRSPGLGDTAMYLCATSRDPGQLSSYEQYFGPGTRLTVT.

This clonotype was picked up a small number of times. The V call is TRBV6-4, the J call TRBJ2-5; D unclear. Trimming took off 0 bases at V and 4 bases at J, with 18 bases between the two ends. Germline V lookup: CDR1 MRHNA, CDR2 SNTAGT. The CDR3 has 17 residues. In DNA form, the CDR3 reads TGTGCCAGCAGTGACTCGAGTTGGAACAGCCCGCTAGAGACCCAGTACTTC. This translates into CASSDSSWNSPLETQYF.

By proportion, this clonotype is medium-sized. CDR3 loop: CASSLGPSSYEQYF. The CDR3 DNA follows: TGTGCCAGCAGCTTAGGTCCCAGTTCCTACGAGCAGTACTTC. This chain links TRBV11-2 with TRBJ2-7; D is unclear. Germline CDR1 reads SGHAT; CDR2 reads FQNNGV. The V gene lost 1 base and the J gene lost 1 base, with 8 bases spanning the gap. This CDR3 is 14 amino acids long. Combining the CDR3 with reference TRBV11-2 and TRBJ2-7 gives the whole variable domain EAGVAQSPRYKIIEKRQSVAFWCNPISGHATLYWYQQILGQGPKLLIQFQNNGVVDDSQLPKDRFSAERLKGVDSTLKIQPAKLEDSAVYLCASSLGPSSYEQYFGPGTRLTVT.

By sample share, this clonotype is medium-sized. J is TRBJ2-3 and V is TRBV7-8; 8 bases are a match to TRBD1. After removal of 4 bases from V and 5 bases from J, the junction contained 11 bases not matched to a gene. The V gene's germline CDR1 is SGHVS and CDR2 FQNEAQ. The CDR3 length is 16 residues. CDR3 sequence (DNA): TGTGCCAGCAGCTCCCTTGGGCAGGGGGCCAGAGATACGCAGTATTTT. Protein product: CASSSLGQGARDTQYF.

The DNA for the CDR3 is TGTGCCAGCAGTCCTGGTCCGGCTCCTAGCACAGATACGCAGTATTTT. Its translation is CASSPGPAPSTDTQYF. The chain is built from TRBV25-1 and TRBJ2-3; no definite D call. CDR3 length: 16 residues. Germline CDR1 reads MGHDK; CDR2 reads SYGVNS. Trimming shortened V by 5 bases and J by 0 bases, and 15 bases separated the two germline ends. The whole variable domain, remainder taken from reference TRBV25-1 and TRBJ2-3, is EADIYQTPRYLVIGTGKKITLECSQTMGHDKMYWYQQDPGMELHLIHYSYGVNSTEKGDLSSESTVSRIRTEHFPLTLESARPSHTSQYLCASSPGPAPSTDTQYFGPGTRLTVL.

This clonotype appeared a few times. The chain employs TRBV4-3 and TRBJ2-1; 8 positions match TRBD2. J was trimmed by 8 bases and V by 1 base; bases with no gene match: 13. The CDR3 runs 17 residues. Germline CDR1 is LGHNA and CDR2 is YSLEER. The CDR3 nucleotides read TGCGCCAGCAGCCAAGGGTTTTCAGCGGGAGTCTGGTATGAGCAGTTCTTC. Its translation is CASSQGFSAGVWYEQFF.

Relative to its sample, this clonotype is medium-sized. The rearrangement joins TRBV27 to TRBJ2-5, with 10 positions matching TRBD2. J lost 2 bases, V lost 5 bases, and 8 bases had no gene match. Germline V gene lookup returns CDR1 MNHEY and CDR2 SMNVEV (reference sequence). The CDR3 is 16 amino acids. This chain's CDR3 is CASSPRTSGPQETQYF. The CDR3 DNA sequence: TGTGCCAGCAGTCCGCGGACTAGCGGACCACAAGAGACCCAGTACTTC.

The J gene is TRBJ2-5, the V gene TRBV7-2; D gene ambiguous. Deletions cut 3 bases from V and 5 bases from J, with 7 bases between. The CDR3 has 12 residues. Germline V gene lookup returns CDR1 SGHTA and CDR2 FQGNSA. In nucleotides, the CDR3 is TGTGCCAGCAGCTTTTTTTTGGAGACCCAGTACTTC. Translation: CASSFFLETQYF.

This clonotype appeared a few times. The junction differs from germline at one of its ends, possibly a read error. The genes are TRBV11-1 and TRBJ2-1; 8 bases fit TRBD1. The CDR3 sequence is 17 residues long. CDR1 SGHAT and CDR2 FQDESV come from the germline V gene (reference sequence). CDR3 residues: CVSILNQGALQYNEQFF. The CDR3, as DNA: TGTGTCAGCATCCTAAACCAGGGGGCCTTACAGTACAATGAGCAGTTCTTC.

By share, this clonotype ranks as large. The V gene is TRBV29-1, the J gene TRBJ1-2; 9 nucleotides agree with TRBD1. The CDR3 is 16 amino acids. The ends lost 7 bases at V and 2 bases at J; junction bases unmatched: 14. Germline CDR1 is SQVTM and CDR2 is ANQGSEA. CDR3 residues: CSAVLKGDRDNYGYTF. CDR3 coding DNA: TGCAGCGCTGTATTGAAAGGGGACAGGGACAACTATGGCTACACCTTC.

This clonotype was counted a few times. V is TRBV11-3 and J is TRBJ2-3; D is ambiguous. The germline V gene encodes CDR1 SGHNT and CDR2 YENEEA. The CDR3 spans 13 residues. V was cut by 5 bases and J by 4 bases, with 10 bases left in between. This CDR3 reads CASSPHGPDTQYF. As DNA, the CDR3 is TGTGCCAGCAGCCCCCACGGTCCAGATACGCAGTATTTT.

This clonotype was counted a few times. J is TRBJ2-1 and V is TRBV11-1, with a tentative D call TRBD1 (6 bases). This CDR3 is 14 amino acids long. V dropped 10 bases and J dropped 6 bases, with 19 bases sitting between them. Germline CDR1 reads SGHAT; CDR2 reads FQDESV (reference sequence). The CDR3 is CANGQRIGLNEQFF. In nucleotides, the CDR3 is TGTGCCAATGGACAGCGTATAGGTCTCAATGAGCAGTTCTTC.

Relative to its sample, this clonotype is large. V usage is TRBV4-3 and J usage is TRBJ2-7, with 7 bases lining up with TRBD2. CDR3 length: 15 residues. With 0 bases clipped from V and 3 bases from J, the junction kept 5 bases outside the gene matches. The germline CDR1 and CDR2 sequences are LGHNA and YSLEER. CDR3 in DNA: TGCGCCAGCAGCCAAGATGGCGGGAGTTACTACGAGCAGTACTTC. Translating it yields CASSQDGGSYYEQYF.

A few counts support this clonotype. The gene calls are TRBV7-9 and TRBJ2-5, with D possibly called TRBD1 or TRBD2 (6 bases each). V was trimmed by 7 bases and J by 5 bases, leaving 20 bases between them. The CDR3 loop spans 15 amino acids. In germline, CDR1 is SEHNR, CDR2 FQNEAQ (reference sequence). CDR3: CASTSGGGGGETQYF. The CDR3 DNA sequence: TGTGCCAGCACCAGTGGAGGGGGAGGTGGGGAGACCCAGTACTTC.